The clone carrying this T cell receptor beta chain has a count of ten or more. Its cognate antigen is unknown. This record comes from a study of human T cells and chemical hapten exposure. Study-level points and caveats: Counts of expanded TCRs (at PT1) showed a positive correlation with patch test score. The study found that DPC sensitization did not change TCRs above 1 in 1000 frequency. Relative to control repertoires, expanded TCRs gave rise to significantly more large CDR3 similarity clusters.

Original methodology: Per-sample TCR counts ranged from about 20,000 to 690,600, median 95,638. TCRdb re-called the RACE reads through MiXCR, storing one row per CDR3 protein. The authors' filters were not applied to this entry. The sample contains about 380,000 distinct CDR3 sequences, more than 4.5% of which appear only once. With 6 bases removed from V and 5 bases from J, the gap between germline ends came to 11 bases. In germline, CDR1 is MDHEN, CDR2 SYDVKM. The CDR3 consists of 12 residues. Time point of the sample: patch test 1, 2 weeks after DPC sensitization. The treatment: therapeutic diphenylcyclopropenone sensitization with weekly scalp DPC.

The rearrangement links TRBV28 to TRBJ2-7; D remains unclear. Material: whole blood, obtained in connection with sensitization to the hapten diphenylcyclopropenone (DPC). This clonotype was obtained from a woman between 45 and 60 years old with alopecia areata. Some clones in this sample may be carry-over from other donors' samples. CDR3 DNA sequence: TGTGCCAGCAGCCCTTGGGCTGACGAGCAGTACTTC. The encoded protein is CASSPWADEQYF.